This T cell receptor (beta chain) stems from a study of response to subunit inactivated influenza vaccine. One entry per CDR3 protein, called by TCRdb with MiXCR from the RT-PCR reads. The data hold 500,000 to 600,000 distinct CDR3 sequences, with 7.6% observed a single time. Germline-derived CDR1 and CDR2 are ENHRY and SYGVKD. V lost 0 bases to trimming and J lost 6 bases, with 15 bases between them. This CDR3 region has 16 residues. The V and J genes are TRBV10-3 and TRBJ2-1, with D possibly being TRBD1 or TRBD2 (5 bases each). Sequenced material: PBMCs from blood, taken about 24 months after vaccination. This sequence originates from a man between 50 and 69 years old who received an inactivated influenza vaccine. CDR3 sequence: CAISESGDVGGNEQFF. In nucleotides, the CDR3 is TGTGCCATCAGTGAGTCTGGGGACGTAGGTGGCAATGAGCAGTTCTTC.